The clone carrying this T cell receptor beta chain was detected ten times or more. RNA transcripts provided the source from which TCR beta CDR3 regions were amplified. TCR CDR3 regions were first amplified by RT-PCR with HTBI primers. Each CDR3 protein is one row after TCRdb ran MiXCR on the multiplex PCR reads. In the table there are around 290,000 distinct CDR3 sequences, over 15% of which are singletons. Lactation, pregnancy, other autoimmune disease or uncontrolled infection excluded patients. Extraction of PBMCs used roughly 9.6 ml of fresh peripheral blood. This sample was included in a study of T cells in Graves' hyperthyroidism and ophthalmopathy. Germline lookup yields CDR1 GTSNPN and CDR2 SVGIG (reference sequence). The length of the CDR3 is 12 residues.

The V and J genes are TRBV30 and TRBJ2-7; D might be TRBD2 (6 bases). This sequence originates from a woman aged 60-75 years with Graves' ophthalmopathy. Sequences were obtained from blood. The CDR3 is CAGTAVSYEQYF. CDR3 bases: TGTGCGGGGACTGCCGTCTCCTACGAGCAGTACTTC.